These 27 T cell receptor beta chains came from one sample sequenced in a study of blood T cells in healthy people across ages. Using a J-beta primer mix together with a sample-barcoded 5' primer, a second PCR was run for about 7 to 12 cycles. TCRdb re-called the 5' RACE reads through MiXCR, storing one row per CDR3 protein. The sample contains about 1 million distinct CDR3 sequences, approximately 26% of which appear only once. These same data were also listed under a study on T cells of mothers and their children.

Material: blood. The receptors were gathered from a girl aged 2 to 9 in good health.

CDR3: CSVEFPYNEQFF. The CDR3 region has the DNA TGCAGCGTTGAATTCCCCTACAATGAGCAGTTCTTC. V gene TRBV29-1 combines with J gene TRBJ2-1; D is ambiguous. V dropped 2 bases and J dropped 2 bases, with 4 bases sitting between them. The CDR3 sequence is 12 residues long. Germline-derived CDR1 and CDR2 are SQVTM and ANQGSEA.

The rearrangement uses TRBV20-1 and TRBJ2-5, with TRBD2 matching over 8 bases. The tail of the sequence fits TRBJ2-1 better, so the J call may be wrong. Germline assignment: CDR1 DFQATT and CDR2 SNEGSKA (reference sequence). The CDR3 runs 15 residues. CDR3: CSATGGAGRRIEQFF. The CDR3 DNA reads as TGCAGTGCTACCGGGGGGGCGGGCCGAAGGATTGAGCAGTTCTTC.

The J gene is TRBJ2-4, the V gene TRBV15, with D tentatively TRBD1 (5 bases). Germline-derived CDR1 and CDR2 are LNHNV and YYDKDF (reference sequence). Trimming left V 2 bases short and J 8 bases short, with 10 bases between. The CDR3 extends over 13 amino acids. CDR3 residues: CATSRQQGDIQYF. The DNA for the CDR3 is TGTGCCACCAGCAGACAGCAGGGTGACATTCAGTACTTC.

The CDR3 sequence: CASRNQDGKLSGANVLTF. CDR3 DNA sequence: TGTGCCAGCCGAAACCAGGACGGGAAACTCTCTGGGGCCAACGTCCTGACTTTC. The chain couples TRBV21-1 to TRBJ2-6; the table's D call TRBD1 went unverified against the DNA. TRBV21-1 is assigned pseudogene status. The CDR3 extends over 18 amino acids.

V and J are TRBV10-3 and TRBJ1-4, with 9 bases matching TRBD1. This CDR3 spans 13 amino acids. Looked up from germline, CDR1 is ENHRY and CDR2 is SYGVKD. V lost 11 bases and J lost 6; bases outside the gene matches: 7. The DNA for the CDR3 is TGTGCCGTGGGACAGGGAGAGGATGAAAAACTGTTTTTT. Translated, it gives CAVGQGEDEKLFF.

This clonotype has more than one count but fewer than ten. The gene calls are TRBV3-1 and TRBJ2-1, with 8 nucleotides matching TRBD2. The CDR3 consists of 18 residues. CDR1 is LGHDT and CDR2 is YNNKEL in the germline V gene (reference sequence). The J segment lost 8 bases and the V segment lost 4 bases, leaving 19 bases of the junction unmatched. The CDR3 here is CASSLETGRGAPNHEQFF. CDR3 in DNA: TGTGCCAGCAGCCTCGAAACTGGGCGGGGGGCACCCAATCATGAGCAGTTCTTC.

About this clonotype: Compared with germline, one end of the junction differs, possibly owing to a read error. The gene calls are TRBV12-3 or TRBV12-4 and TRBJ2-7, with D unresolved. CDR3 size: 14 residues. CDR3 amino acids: CANSLSHLNDEQYF. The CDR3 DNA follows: TGTGCCAACAGTTTATCTCATCTGAACGACGAGCAGTACTTC.

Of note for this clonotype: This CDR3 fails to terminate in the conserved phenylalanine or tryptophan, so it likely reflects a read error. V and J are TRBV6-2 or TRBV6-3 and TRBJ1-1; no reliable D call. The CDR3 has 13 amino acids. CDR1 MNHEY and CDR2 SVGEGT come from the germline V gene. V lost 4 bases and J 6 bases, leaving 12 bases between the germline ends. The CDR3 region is CASSWGLGPEAFL. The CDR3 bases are TGTGCCAGCAGTTGGGGTTTAGGCCCTGAAGCTTTCCTT.

CDR3 sequence reads: CASSVQREGSTDTQYF. The CDR3 DNA reads as TGTGCCAGCAGTGTTCAGCGGGAGGGAAGCACAGATACGCAGTATTTT. V gene TRBV2 combines with J gene TRBJ2-3, with 10 bases lining up with TRBD2. The CDR3 is 16 residues long. Germline CDR1 is SNHLY and CDR2 is FYNNEI. Trimming cost V 4 bases and J 0 bases; bases outside gene matches: 4.

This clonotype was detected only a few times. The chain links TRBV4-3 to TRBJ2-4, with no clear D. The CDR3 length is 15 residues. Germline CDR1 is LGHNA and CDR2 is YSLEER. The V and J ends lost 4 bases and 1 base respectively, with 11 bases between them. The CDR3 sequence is CASSPRGRAKNIQYF. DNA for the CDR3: TGCGCCAGCAGCCCCCGCGGTAGGGCCAAAAACATTCAGTACTTC.

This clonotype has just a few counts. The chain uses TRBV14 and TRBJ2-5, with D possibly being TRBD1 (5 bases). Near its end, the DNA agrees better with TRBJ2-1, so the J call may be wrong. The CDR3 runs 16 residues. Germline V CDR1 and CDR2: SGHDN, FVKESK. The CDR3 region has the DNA TGTGCCAGCAGCCAAGATCATGGCAGGGTAGTGGATGAGCAGTTCTTC. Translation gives CASSQDHGRVVDEQFF.

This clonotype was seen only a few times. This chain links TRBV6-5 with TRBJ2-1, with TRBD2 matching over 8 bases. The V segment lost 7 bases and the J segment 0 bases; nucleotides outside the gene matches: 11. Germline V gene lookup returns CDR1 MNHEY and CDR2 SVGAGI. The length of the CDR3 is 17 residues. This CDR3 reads CASTLNVGTSSYNEQFF. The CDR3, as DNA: TGTGCCAGCACTTTAAACGTGGGGACTAGCTCCTACAATGAGCAGTTCTTC.

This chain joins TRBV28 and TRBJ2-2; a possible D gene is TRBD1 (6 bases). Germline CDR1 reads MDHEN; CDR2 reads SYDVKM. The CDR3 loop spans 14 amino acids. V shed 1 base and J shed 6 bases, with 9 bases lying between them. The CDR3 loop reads CASSLYPGAGELFF. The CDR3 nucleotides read TGTGCCAGCAGTTTATATCCAGGGGCCGGGGAGCTGTTTTTT.

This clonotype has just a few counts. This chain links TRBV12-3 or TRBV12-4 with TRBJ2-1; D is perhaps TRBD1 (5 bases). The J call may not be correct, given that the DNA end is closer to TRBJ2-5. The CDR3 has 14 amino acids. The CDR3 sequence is CASRLTVNSETQYF. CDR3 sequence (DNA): TGTGCCAGCAGGTTGACAGTTAACTCAGAGACCCAGTACTTC.

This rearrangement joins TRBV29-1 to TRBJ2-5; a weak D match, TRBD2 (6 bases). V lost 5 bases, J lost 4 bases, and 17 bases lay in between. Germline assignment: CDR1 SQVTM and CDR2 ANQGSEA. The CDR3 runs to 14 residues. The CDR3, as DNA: TGCAGCGTTAGTACTAGCCTCGGGGTAGAGACCCAGTACTTC. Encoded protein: CSVSTSLGVETQYF.

The CDR3 DNA reads as TGTGCCACCAGTAAAGACAGGGGAAGGAGTCAGCCCCAGCATTTT. Its protein product is CATSKDRGRSQPQHF. V gene TRBV15 combines with J gene TRBJ1-5; TRBD1 aligns across 8 bases. Losses at the gene ends were 6 bases for V and 6 bases for J; bases not matched to a gene: 10. Germline V CDR1 and CDR2: LNHNV, YYDKDF (reference sequence). This CDR3 has 15 residues.

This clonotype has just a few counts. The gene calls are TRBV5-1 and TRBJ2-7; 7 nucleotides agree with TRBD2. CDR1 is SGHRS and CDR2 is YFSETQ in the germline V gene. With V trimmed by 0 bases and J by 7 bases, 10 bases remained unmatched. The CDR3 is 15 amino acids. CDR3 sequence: CASSLERDRSREQYF. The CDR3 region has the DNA TGCGCCAGCAGCTTGGAGCGGGACCGGTCTCGGGAGCAGTACTTC.

The CDR3 DNA sequence: TGTGCCAGCAGTGACTTCCTGGTCACCCAGTACTTC. The encoded protein is CASSDFLVTQYF. The chain employs TRBV2 and TRBJ2-1; D gene uncertain. TRBJ2-5 matches the DNA end more closely, so the J call is doubtful. The CDR3 is 12 residues long. Germline V CDR1 and CDR2: SNHLY, FYNNEI.

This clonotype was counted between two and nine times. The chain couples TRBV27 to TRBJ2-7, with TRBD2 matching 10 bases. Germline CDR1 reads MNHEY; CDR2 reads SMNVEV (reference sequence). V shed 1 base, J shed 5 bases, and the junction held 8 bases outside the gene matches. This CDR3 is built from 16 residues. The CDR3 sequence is CASSLFASGSIDEQYF. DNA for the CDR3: TGTGCCAGCAGTTTATTCGCTAGCGGGAGTATCGACGAGCAGTACTTC.

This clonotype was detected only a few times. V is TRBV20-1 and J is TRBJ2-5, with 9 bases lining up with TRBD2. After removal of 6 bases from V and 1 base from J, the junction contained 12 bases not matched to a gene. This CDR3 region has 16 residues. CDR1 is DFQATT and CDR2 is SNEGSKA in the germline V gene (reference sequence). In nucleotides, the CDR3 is TGCAGTGCCCTCTTGGGGCCAGCGGGAGGCCAAGAGACCCAGTACTTC. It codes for CSALLGPAGGQETQYF.

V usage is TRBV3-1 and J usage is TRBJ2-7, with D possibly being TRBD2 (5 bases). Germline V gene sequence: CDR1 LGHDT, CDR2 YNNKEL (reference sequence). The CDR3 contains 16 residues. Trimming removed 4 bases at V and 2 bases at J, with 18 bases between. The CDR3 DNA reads TGTGCCAGCAGCCCCACCTTACTGGACGGGACCTACGAGCAGTACTTC. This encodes CASSPTLLDGTYEQYF.

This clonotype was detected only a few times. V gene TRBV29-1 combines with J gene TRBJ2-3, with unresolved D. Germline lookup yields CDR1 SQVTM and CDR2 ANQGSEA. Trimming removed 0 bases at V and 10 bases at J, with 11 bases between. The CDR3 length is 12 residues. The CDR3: CSVEDGYPSQYF. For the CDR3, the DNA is TGCAGCGTTGAAGATGGCTACCCCTCGCAGTATTTT.

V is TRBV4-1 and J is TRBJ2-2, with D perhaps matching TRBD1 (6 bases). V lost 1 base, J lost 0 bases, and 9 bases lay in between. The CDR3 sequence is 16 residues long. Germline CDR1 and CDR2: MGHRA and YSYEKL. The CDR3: CASSQVYRANTGELFF. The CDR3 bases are TGCGCCAGCAGCCAAGTGTACAGGGCGAACACCGGGGAGCTGTTTTTT.

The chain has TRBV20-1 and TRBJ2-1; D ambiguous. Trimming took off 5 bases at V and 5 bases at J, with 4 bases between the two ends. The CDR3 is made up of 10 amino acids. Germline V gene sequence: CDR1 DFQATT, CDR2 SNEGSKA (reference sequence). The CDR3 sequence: CSAYHNEQFF. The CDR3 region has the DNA TGCAGTGCTTACCACAATGAGCAGTTCTTC.

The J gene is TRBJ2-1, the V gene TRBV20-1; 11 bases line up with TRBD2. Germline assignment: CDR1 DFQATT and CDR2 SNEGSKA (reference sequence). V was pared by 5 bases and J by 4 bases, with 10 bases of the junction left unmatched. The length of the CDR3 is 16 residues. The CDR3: CSASKGGLAEYNEQFF. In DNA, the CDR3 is TGCAGTGCTTCCAAAGGGGGACTAGCGGAGTACAATGAGCAGTTCTTC.

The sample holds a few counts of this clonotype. CDR3 sequence reads: CASRGALPYYEQYF. The CDR3 DNA reads TGTGCCAGCAGGGGGGCGTTGCCTTACTACGAGCAGTACTTC. The rearrangement uses TRBV11-2 and TRBJ2-7; the D gene is possibly TRBD1 (6 bases). Germline CDR1 reads SGHAT; CDR2 reads FQNNGV. The CDR3 contains 14 residues. Trimming took 6 bases from V and 3 from J, leaving 15 bases between them.

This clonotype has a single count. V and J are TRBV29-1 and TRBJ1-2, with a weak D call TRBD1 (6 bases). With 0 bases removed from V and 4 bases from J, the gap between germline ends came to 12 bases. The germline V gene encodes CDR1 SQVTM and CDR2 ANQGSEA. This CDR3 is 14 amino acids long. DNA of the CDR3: TGCAGCGTTGAAGATAGGCAGGGGTCCTATGGCTACACCTTC. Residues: CSVEDRQGSYGYTF.